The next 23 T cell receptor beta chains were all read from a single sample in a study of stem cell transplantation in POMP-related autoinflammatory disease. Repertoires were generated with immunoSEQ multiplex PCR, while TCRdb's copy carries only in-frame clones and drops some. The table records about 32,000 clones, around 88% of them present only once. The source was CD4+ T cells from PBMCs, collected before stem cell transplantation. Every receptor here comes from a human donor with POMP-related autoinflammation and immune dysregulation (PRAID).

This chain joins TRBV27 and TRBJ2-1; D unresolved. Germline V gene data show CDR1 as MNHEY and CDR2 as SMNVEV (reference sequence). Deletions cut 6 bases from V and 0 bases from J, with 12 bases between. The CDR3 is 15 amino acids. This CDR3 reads CASRPTLSSYNEQFF. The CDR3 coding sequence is TGTGCCAGCAGGCCCACTCTAAGCTCCTACAATGAGCAGTTCTTC.

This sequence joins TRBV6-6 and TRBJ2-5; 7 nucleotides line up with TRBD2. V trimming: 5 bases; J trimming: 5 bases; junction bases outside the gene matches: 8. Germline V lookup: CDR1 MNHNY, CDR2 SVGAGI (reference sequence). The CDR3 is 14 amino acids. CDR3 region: CASSPRRGGETQYF. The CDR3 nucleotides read TGTGCCAGCAGTCCCAGGAGGGGAGGGGAGACCCAGTACTTC.

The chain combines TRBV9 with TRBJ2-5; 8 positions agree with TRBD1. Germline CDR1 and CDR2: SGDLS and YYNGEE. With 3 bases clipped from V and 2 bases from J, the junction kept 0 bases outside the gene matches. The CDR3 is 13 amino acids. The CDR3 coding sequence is TGTGCCAGCAGCGACAGGGGGCAAGAGACCCAGTACTTC. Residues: CASSDRGQETQYF.

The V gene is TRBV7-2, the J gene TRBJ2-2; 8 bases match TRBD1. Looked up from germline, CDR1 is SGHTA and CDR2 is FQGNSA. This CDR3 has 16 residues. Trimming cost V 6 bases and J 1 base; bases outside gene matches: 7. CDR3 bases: TGTGCCAGCAGGTCGACCGGGACAGGGAACACCGGGGAGCTGTTTTTT. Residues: CASRSTGTGNTGELFF. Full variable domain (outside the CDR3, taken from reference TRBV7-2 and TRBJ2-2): GAGVSQSPSNKVTEKGKDVELRCDPISGHTALYWYRQSLGQGLEFLIYFQGNSAPDKSGLPSDRFSAERTGGSVSTLTIQRTQQEDSAVYLCASRSTGTGNTGELFFGEGSRLTVL.

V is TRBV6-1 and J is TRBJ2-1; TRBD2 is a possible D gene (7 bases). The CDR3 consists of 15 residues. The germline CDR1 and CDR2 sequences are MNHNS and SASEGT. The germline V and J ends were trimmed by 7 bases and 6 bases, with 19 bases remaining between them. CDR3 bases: TGTGCCAGCACCCCCTCGGGGGGCGCGGGCAATGAGCAGTTCTTC. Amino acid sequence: CASTPSGGAGNEQFF.

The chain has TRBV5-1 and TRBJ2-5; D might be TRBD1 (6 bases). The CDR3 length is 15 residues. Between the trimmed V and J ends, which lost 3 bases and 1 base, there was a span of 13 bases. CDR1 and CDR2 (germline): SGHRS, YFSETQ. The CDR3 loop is CASSSTTGSQETQYF. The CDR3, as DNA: TGCGCCAGCAGCTCGACCACAGGGAGCCAAGAGACCCAGTACTTC.

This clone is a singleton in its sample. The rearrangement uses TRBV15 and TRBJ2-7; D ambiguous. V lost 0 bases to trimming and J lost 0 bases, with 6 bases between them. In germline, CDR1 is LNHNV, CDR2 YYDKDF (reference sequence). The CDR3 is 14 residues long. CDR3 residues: CATSRDRTSYEQYF. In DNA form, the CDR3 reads TGTGCCACCAGCAGAGATAGGACCTCCTACGAGCAGTACTTC. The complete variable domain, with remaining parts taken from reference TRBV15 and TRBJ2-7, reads DAMVIQNPRYQVTQFGKPVTLSCSQTLNHNVMYWYQQKSSQAPKLLFHYYDKDFNNEADTPDNFQSRRPNTSFCFLDIRSPGLGDTAMYLCATSRDRTSYEQYFGPGTRLTVT.

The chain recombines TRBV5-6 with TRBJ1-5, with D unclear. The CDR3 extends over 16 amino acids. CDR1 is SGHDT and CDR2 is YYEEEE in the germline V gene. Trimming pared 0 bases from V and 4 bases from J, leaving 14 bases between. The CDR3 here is CASSLGGRGRNQPQHF. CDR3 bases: TGTGCCAGCAGCTTGGGTGGTCGGGGAAGGAATCAGCCCCAGCATTTT.

The CDR3 nucleotides read TGCGCCAGCAGCTTTGACAGGGCTAACTATGGCTACACCTTC. This translates into CASSFDRANYGYTF. V gene TRBV5-1 combines with J gene TRBJ1-2, with TRBD1 matching 7 bases. Per germline, CDR1 SGHRS and CDR2 YFSETQ. J lost 0 bases, V lost 2 bases, and 1 base had no gene match. The CDR3 is 14 amino acids.

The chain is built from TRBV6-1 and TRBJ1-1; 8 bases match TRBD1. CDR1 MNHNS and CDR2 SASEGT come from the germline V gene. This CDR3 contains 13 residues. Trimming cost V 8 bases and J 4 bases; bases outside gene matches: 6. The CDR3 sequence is CASHFTGGTEAFF. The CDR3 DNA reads TGTGCCAGCCACTTCACAGGGGGCACTGAAGCTTTCTTT.

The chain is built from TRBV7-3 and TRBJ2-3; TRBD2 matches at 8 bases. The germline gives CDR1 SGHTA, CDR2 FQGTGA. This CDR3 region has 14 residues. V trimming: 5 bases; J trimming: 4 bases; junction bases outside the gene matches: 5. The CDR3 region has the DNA TGTGCCAGCAGCCCCCGACTAGCGCCAGATACGCAGTATTTT. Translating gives CASSPRLAPDTQYF.

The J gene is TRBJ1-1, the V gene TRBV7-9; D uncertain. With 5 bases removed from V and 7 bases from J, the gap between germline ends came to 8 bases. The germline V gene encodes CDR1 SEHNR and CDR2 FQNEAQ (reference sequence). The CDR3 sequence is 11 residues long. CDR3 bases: TGTGCCAGCAGCCCGCAGGTTGAAGCTTTCTTT. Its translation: CASSPQVEAFF.

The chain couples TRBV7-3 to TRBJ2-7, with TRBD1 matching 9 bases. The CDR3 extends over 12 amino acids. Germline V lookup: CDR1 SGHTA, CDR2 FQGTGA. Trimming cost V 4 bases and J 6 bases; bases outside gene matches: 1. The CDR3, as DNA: TGTGCCAGCAGCTCGGACAGGGGCGAGCAGTACTTC. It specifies CASSSDRGEQYF.

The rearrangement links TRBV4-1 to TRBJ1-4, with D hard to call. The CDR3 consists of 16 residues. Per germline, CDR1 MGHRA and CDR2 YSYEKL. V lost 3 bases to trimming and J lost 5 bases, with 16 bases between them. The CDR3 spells CASSHPGKLTNEKLFF. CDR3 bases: TGCGCCAGCAGCCACCCTGGGAAGCTTACCAATGAAAAACTGTTTTTT.

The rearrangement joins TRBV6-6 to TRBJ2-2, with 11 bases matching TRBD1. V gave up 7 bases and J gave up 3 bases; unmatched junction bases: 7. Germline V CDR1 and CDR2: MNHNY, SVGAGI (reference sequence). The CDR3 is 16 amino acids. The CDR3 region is CASKAGTGGYTGELFF. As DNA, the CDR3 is TGTGCCAGCAAGGCCGGGACAGGGGGGTACACCGGGGAGCTGTTTTTT.

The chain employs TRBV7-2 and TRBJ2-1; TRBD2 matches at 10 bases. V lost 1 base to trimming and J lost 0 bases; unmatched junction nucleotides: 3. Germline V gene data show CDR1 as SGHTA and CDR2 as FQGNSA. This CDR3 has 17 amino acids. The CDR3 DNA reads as TGTGCCAGCAGCTTAGTAGCGGGGGGCCACTCCTACAATGAGCAGTTCTTC. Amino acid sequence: CASSLVAGGHSYNEQFF.

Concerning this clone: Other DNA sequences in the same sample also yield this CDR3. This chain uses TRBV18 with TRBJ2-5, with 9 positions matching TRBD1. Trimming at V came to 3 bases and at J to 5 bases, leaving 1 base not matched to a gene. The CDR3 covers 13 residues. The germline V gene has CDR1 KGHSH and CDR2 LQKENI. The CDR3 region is CASSPGQGETQYF. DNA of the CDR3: TGTGCCAGCTCACCGGGACAGGGCGAGACCCAGTACTTC.

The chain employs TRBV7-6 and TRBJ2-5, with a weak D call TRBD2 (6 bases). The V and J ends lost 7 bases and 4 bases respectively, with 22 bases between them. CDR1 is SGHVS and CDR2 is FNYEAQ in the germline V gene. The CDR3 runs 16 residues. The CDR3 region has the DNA TGTGCCAGCACCCCGCGGGTGCGGGGAGTAGGAGAGACCCAGTACTTC. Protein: CASTPRVRGVGETQYF.

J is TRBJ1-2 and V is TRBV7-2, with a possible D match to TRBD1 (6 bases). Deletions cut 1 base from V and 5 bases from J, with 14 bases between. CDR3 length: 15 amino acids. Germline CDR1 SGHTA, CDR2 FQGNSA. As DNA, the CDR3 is TGTGCCAGCAGCTTAGATGGACAGCCCCTATATGGCTACACCTTC. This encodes CASSLDGQPLYGYTF.

The CDR3 loop reads CASSESLAYSYEQYF. For the CDR3, the DNA is TGTGCCAGCAGTGAATCACTAGCGTACTCCTACGAGCAGTACTTC. The chain is built from TRBV6-1 and TRBJ2-7; 7 bases are shared with TRBD2. The CDR3 runs 15 residues. Unmatched junction bases numbered 4, after V lost 2 bases and J lost 0 bases. Looked up from germline, CDR1 is MNHNS and CDR2 is SASEGT.

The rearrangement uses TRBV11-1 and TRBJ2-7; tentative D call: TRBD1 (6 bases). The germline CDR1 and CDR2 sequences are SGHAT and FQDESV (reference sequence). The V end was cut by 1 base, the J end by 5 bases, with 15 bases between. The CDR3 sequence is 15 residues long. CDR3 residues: CASSLGATGSHEQYF. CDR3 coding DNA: TGTGCCAGCAGCTTAGGGGCGACAGGAAGTCACGAGCAGTACTTC. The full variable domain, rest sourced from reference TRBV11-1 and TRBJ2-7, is EAEVAQSPRYKITEKSQAVAFWCDPISGHATLYWYRQILGQGPELLVQFQDESVVDDSQLPKDRFSAERLKGVDSTLKIQPAELGDSAMYLCASSLGATGSHEQYFGPGTRLTVT.

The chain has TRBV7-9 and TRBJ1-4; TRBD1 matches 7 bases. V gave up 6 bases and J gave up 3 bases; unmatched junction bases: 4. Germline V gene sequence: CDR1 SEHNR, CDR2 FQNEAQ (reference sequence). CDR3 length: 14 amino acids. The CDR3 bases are TGTGCCAGCAGTTTTGGGACAGCTAATGAAAAACTGTTTTTT. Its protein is CASSFGTANEKLFF.

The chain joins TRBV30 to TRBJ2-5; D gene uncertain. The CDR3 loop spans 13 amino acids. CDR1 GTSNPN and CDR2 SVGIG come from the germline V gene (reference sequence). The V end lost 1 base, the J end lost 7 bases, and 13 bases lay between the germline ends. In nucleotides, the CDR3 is TGTGCCTGGAGTGCCTACAATTTCGGGACCCAGTACTTC. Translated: CAWSAYNFGTQYF.